The next 32 T cell receptor beta chains were all read from a single sample in a study of T cells in localized non-small cell lung cancer. TCRdb keeps only in-frame clones here, not all; method: immunoSEQ multiplex PCR. The table lists some 850 clones, 24% of them singletons. The sample was normal lung tissue next to the tumor, taken before any cancer treatment. The receptors derive from a man between 40 and 70 years old with stage I squamous cell lung carcinoma.

The chain combines TRBV10-2 with TRBJ2-7, with 7 positions matching TRBD1. The CDR3 runs 19 residues. With 0 bases clipped from V and 0 bases from J, the junction kept 14 bases outside the gene matches. Germline V gene data show CDR1 as WSHSY and CDR2 as SAAADI. The CDR3 sequence is CASSESLFNRGLGSYEQYF. Written as DNA, the CDR3 is TGCGCCAGCAGTGAGTCTCTCTTTAACAGGGGATTGGGCTCCTACGAGCAGTACTTC.

In its sample, this clone is medium-sized. The chain combines TRBV23-1 with TRBJ1-1; perhaps TRBD1 as D (6 bases). TRBV23-1 is identified as an open reading frame with a role that is uncertain. The CDR3 is made up of 13 amino acids. V lost 6 bases, J lost 5 bases, and 13 bases lay in between. This CDR3 is CASSSLGGTEAFF. The CDR3 coding sequence is TGCGCCAGCAGCTCACTAGGGGGAACTGAAGCTTTCTTT.

This clone showed up just once. The CDR3 nucleotides are TGTGCCAGTGGAGACAGGGGGCTTGGTCAGCCCCAGCATTTT. Translation gives CASGDRGLGQPQHF. J is TRBJ1-5 and V is TRBV19; 10 bases match TRBD1. V gave up 8 bases and J gave up 6 bases; unmatched junction bases: 7. The CDR3 spans 14 residues. Germline V gene lookup returns CDR1 LNHDA and CDR2 SQIVND (reference sequence).

This clone has more than one count but fewer than ten. This CDR3 reads CASSLEFARSVGYTF. CDR3 DNA sequence: TGTGCCAGCAGCTTAGAGTTTGCCAGGTCCGTTGGCTACACCTTC. The chain uses TRBV11-3 and TRBJ1-2; no firm D call. The germline V gene has CDR1 SGHNT and CDR2 YENEEA. V lost 0 bases, J lost 7 bases, and 15 bases lay in between. This CDR3 spans 15 amino acids.

This clone is classed as medium-sized (0.01 to 0.1%). J is TRBJ1-1 and V is TRBV9, with unresolved D. Germline V lookup: CDR1 SGDLS, CDR2 YYNGEE. With 4 bases removed from V and 4 bases from J, the gap between germline ends came to 8 bases. The CDR3 has 12 amino acids. This chain's CDR3 is CASSPFSTEAFF. The CDR3 bases are TGTGCCAGCAGCCCCTTTAGCACTGAAGCTTTCTTT.

This clone came up a few times. The rearrangement joins TRBV6-8 to TRBJ2-7, with 14 nucleotides matching TRBD2. V shed 3 bases, J shed 3 bases, and the junction held 1 base outside the gene matches. The CDR3 runs to 15 residues. In germline, CDR1 is MNHGY, CDR2 SAAAGT. The CDR3 DNA is TGTGCCAGCAGTTATGGGACTAGCGGGGGCTACGAGCAGTACTTC. It translates to CASSYGTSGGYEQYF.

The chain employs TRBV28 and TRBJ1-1; 7 bases map to TRBD1. Germline CDR1 reads MDHEN; CDR2 reads SYDVKM. The CDR3 is 14 residues long. Trimming at V came to 6 bases and at J to 1 base, leaving 5 bases not matched to a gene. Here the CDR3 reads CASSTSGGNTEAFF. CDR3 sequence (DNA): TGTGCCAGCAGCACTTCAGGGGGGAACACTGAAGCTTTCTTT.

There are a few counts of this clone. The chain combines TRBV11-3 with TRBJ2-5, with TRBD2 matching over 7 bases. Germline loops: CDR1 SGHNT, CDR2 YENEEA. The CDR3 totals 15 residues. V shed 1 base and J 5 bases; nucleotides not matched to a gene: 7. The DNA for the CDR3 is TGTGCCAGCAGCTTAGGAGGGACTACCAGGGAGACCCAGTACTTC. It specifies CASSLGGTTRETQYF.

This clone is judged large (0.1 to 1%). The CDR3 region has the DNA TGTGCCAGTAGCGACAGACTGAACACTGAAGCTTTCTTT. As protein: CASSDRLNTEAFF. This rearrangement joins TRBV19 to TRBJ1-1, with D maybe TRBD1 (5 bases). Trimming took 6 bases from V and 0 from J, leaving 8 bases between them. Germline lookup yields CDR1 LNHDA and CDR2 SQIVND (reference sequence). The CDR3 contains 13 residues.

The chain joins TRBV18 to TRBJ2-3; TRBD2 is a possible D gene (5 bases). Trimming took 5 bases from V and 6 from J, leaving 18 bases between them. Germline V gene data show CDR1 as KGHSH and CDR2 as LQKENI. There are 15 residues in the CDR3. Here the CDR3 DNA reads TGTGCCAGCTCATCAAGTCCCGGAGGCAGGGATACGCAGTATTTT. It codes for CASSSSPGGRDTQYF.

This clone was recorded a few times. The chain links TRBV9 to TRBJ2-1; 8 bases line up with TRBD1. Germline values: CDR1 SGDLS, CDR2 YYNGEE. V lost 4 bases, J lost 10 bases, and 7 bases stayed unmatched. The CDR3 spans 13 residues. CDR3 region: CASSPQGAGEQFF. CDR3 bases: TGTGCCAGCAGCCCGCAGGGGGCGGGAGAGCAGTTCTTC. Filled out from reference TRBV9 and TRBJ2-1, the complete variable domain reads DSGVTQTPKHLITATGQRVTLRCSPRSGDLSVYWYQQSLDQGLQFLIQYYNGEERAKGNILERFSAQQFPDLHSELNLSSLELGDSALYFCASSPQGAGEQFFGPGTRLTVL.

This clone was seen a few times. The genes are TRBV19 and TRBJ2-2; no reliable D call. Germline V gene sequence: CDR1 LNHDA, CDR2 SQIVND (reference sequence). This CDR3 has 13 residues. The ends were cut back, 11 bases at V and 0 bases at J, with 10 bases in the middle. CDR3 sequence: CAATETNTGELFF. The CDR3 nucleotides read TGTGCCGCAACAGAGACGAACACCGGGGAGCTGTTTTTT.

The chain joins TRBV14 to TRBJ1-2; D remains unclear. CDR1 and CDR2 from the germline V gene are SGHDN and FVKESK. The CDR3 consists of 13 residues. Trimming left V 3 bases short and J 4 bases short, with 9 bases between. CDR3 sequence reads: CASSHGPSYGYTF. In nucleotides, the CDR3 is TGTGCCAGCAGCCACGGACCCTCCTATGGCTACACCTTC.

CDR3 nucleotide sequence: TGTGCCAGCAGTGGGAAAAAGGGGCAGGTATCCTACGAGCAGTACTTC. Amino acid sequence: CASSGKKGQVSYEQYF. The genes are TRBV25-1 and TRBJ2-7; tentative D call: TRBD1 (5 bases). The CDR3 totals 16 residues. Germline V gives CDR1 MGHDK, CDR2 SYGVNS. Trimming stripped 4 bases from V and 1 base from J, with 17 bases between.

By its share, this clone is large. The chain combines TRBV11-3 with TRBJ2-1, with 8 bases identical to TRBD2. Germline V gives CDR1 SGHNT, CDR2 YENEEA. CDR3 length: 14 residues. V dropped 5 bases and J dropped 0; count of bases not matched to a gene: 0. The CDR3 nucleotides are TGTGCCAGCAGCCGGGGGGGCTCCTACAATGAGCAGTTCTTC. Amino acid sequence: CASSRGGSYNEQFF. Full variable domain (remainder filled in from reference TRBV11-3 and TRBJ2-1): EAGVVQSPRYKIIEKKQPVAFWCNPISGHNTLYWYLQNLGQGPELLIRYENEEAVDDSQLPKDRFSAERLKGVDSTLKIQPAELGDSAVYLCASSRGGSYNEQFFGPGTRLTVL.

By proportion, this clone is medium-sized (0.01 to 0.1%). V gene TRBV11-3 combines with J gene TRBJ1-1, with unresolved D. Between the trimmed V and J ends, which lost 5 bases and 5 bases, there was a span of 15 bases. The CDR3 runs to 14 residues. Germline CDR1 and CDR2: SGHNT and YENEEA. CDR3 nucleotides: TGTGCCAGCAGCCGAGCCCCGGGAGGGACTGAAGCTTTCTTT. Its translation: CASSRAPGGTEAFF.

This clone was counted a few times. The chain employs TRBV6-8 and TRBJ1-3; D is possibly TRBD1 (6 bases). V lost 6 bases, J lost 2 bases, and 26 bases lay in between. Germline V gene sequence: CDR1 MNHGY, CDR2 SAAAGT. This CDR3 comprises 19 residues. CDR3 loop: CASSRKKGGANSAGNTIYF. In DNA, the CDR3 is TGTGCCAGCAGCCGAAAAAAGGGGGGCGCGAATTCAGCTGGAAACACCATATATTTT.

This clone has just a few counts. The J gene is TRBJ1-1, the V gene TRBV6-8; 7 nucleotides agree with TRBD1. The V gene end was trimmed by 6 bases and the J gene end by 4 bases; junction bases not matched to a gene: 8. Germline assignment: CDR1 MNHGY and CDR2 SAAAGT. The CDR3 loop spans 14 amino acids. CDR3 DNA sequence: TGTGCCAGCAGCCTCCAGGGGGGGAGCACTGAAGCTTTCTTT. Translation: CASSLQGGSTEAFF.

V usage is TRBV29-1 and J usage is TRBJ2-2; D possibly corresponds to TRBD2 (5 bases). The length of the CDR3 is 13 residues. V shed 3 bases and J shed 3 bases, with 8 bases lying between them. Germline CDR1 SQVTM, CDR2 ANQGSEA. The CDR3: CSVDLAYTGELFF. The CDR3 DNA reads TGCAGCGTTGACCTAGCTTACACCGGGGAGCTGTTTTTT.

This clone is deemed hyperexpanded. V and J are TRBV11-3 and TRBJ1-6, with 7 bases that match TRBD1. V lost 6 bases and J lost 9; bases outside the gene matches: 11. Germline-derived CDR1 and CDR2 are SGHNT and YENEEA. The length of the CDR3 is 15 residues. This CDR3 reads CASSSGQARGSPLHF. The CDR3 DNA reads as TGTGCCAGCAGTTCTGGACAGGCCAGAGGTTCACCCCTCCACTTT.

This clone appeared a few times. The genes are TRBV11-3 and TRBJ2-5; D not certain. V lost 3 bases and J 4 bases, leaving 12 bases between the germline ends. This CDR3 contains 14 residues. The germline V gene has CDR1 SGHNT and CDR2 YENEEA. This chain's CDR3 is CASSLASRIETQYF. In DNA, the CDR3 is TGTGCCAGCAGCTTGGCGAGCAGGATAGAGACCCAGTACTTC. The full variable domain, completed using reference TRBV11-3 and TRBJ2-5, is EAGVVQSPRYKIIEKKQPVAFWCNPISGHNTLYWYLQNLGQGPELLIRYENEEAVDDSQLPKDRFSAERLKGVDSTLKIQPAELGDSAVYLCASSLASRIETQYFGPGTRLLVL.

In its sample, this clone is medium-sized. The rearrangement links TRBV11-3 to TRBJ2-2; D remains unclear. Germline-derived CDR1 and CDR2 are SGHNT and YENEEA. Trimming took off 2 bases at V and 0 bases at J, with 10 bases between the two ends. This CDR3 spans 16 amino acids. The CDR3 sequence: CASSLHSLSNTGELFF. The CDR3 coding sequence is TGTGCCAGCAGCTTACATAGTCTATCGAACACCGGGGAGCTGTTTTTT.

The chain has TRBV19 and TRBJ1-5, with D possibly matching TRBD1 (5 bases). Germline assignment: CDR1 LNHDA and CDR2 SQIVND (reference sequence). The CDR3 contains 17 residues. V shed 4 bases and J shed 0 bases, with 16 bases lying between them. CDR3 bases: TGTGCCAGTAGTACCCGGCGGACACCCTATAGCAATCAGCCCCAGCATTTT. It encodes CASSTRRTPYSNQPQHF.

V and J are TRBV11-3 and TRBJ1-5; TRBD1 aligns across 9 bases. V was clipped by 5 bases and J by 0 bases; unmatched bases: 11. CDR1 and CDR2 (germline): SGHNT, YENEEA. This CDR3 is built from 18 residues. The CDR3 DNA follows: TGTGCCAGCAGCGCACCGGGACAGGGCATGTCTAGCAATCAGCCCCAGCATTTT. As protein: CASSAPGQGMSSNQPQHF. The whole variable domain, remainder taken from reference TRBV11-3 and TRBJ1-5, is EAGVVQSPRYKIIEKKQPVAFWCNPISGHNTLYWYLQNLGQGPELLIRYENEEAVDDSQLPKDRFSAERLKGVDSTLKIQPAELGDSAVYLCASSAPGQGMSSNQPQHFGDGTRLSIL.

The chain joins TRBV12-5 to TRBJ1-6; no clear D. Trimming pared 6 bases from V and 5 bases from J, leaving 11 bases between. This CDR3 comprises 14 residues. Germline V gene data show CDR1 as LGHNT and CDR2 as FRNRAP. The CDR3 loop is CASGHGANNSPLHF. CDR3 bases: TGTGCTAGTGGGCACGGAGCTAATAATTCACCCCTCCACTTT.

In its sample, this clone is medium-sized (0.01 to 0.1%). The rearrangement uses TRBV9 and TRBJ1-6; TRBD1 matches at 7 bases. The V gene's germline CDR1 is SGDLS and CDR2 YYNGEE. Unmatched junction bases numbered 3, after V lost 0 bases and J lost 6 bases. CDR3 length: 15 residues. CDR3 nucleotides: TGTGCCAGCAGCGTAGGGCAGGGGGGTAATTCACCCCTCCACTTT. Protein: CASSVGQGGNSPLHF.

This chain joins TRBV19 and TRBJ1-5; D call uncertain. CDR3 length: 12 amino acids. The germline V gene has CDR1 LNHDA and CDR2 SQIVND (reference sequence). With 7 bases removed from V and 7 bases from J, the gap between germline ends came to 11 bases. The CDR3: CASTTHGQPQHF. The CDR3, as DNA: TGTGCCAGTACTACGCATGGCCAGCCCCAGCATTTT.

V is TRBV18 and J is TRBJ2-6, with D uncertain. CDR1 and CDR2 (germline): KGHSH, LQKENI. The CDR3 is 16 residues long. V was shortened by 2 bases and J by 4 bases, with 12 bases between the two germline ends. The CDR3 sequence: CASSPSQSSGANVLTF. CDR3 DNA sequence: TGTGCCAGCTCACCAAGCCAAAGTTCCGGGGCCAACGTCCTGACTTTC.

This clone counts as large (0.1 to 1%). At one end the junction does not follow the germline gene, possibly because of a read error. J is TRBJ2-5 and V is TRBV6-8; D not certain. The germline V gene has CDR1 MNHGY and CDR2 SAAAGT. There are 13 residues in the CDR3. The DNA of the CDR3 is TGTGCCATCAGTACCAGAGGTGAGGAGACCCAGTACTTC. Encoded protein: CAISTRGEETQYF.

The chain couples TRBV18 to TRBJ2-7; 7 bases agree with TRBD1. This CDR3 has 15 residues. CDR1 KGHSH and CDR2 LQKENI come from the germline V gene. The J segment lost 0 bases and the V segment lost 3 bases, leaving 5 bases of the junction unmatched. The CDR3 region is CASSPQGQSSYEQYF. CDR3 sequence (DNA): TGTGCCAGCTCACCGCAGGGACAGTCCTCCTACGAGCAGTACTTC.

This clone was observed a handful of times. The rearrangement joins TRBV4-1 to TRBJ2-4, with D perhaps matching TRBD2 (6 bases). The CDR3 contains 15 residues. Between the trimmed V and J ends, which lost 0 bases and 3 bases, there was a span of 9 bases. Germline V lookup: CDR1 MGHRA, CDR2 YSYEKL. The CDR3 nucleotides are TGCGCCAGCAGCCAAGAGACGGGAGTCAAAAACATTCAGTACTTC. This sequence encodes CASSQETGVKNIQYF.

V gene TRBV11-3 combines with J gene TRBJ1-1; 12 bases are a match to TRBD1. The V segment lost 3 bases and the J segment 4 bases; nucleotides outside the gene matches: 9. Germline values: CDR1 SGHNT, CDR2 YENEEA. The length of the CDR3 is 17 residues. CDR3 DNA: TGTGCCAGCAGCTTGGGGGACAGGGGGCGCGTAGGCACTGAAGCTTTCTTT. It translates to CASSLGDRGRVGTEAFF.